This TCR beta chain was profiled in a study of T cells in women clearing cervical HPV infection. Across the study: For cases, blood was sampled a median 149 days after lesion detection, interquartile range 90 to 200 days.

As for this clone: Sequencing ends 3 residues short of the CDR3 end; the germline J gene provides the rest.

HPV was found by MY09/MY11 PCR and dot-blot genotyping. CDR1 MNHEY and CDR2 SMNVEV come from the germline V gene (reference sequence). CDR3 length: 13 residues. The data were produced by immunoSEQ multiplex PCR, yet TCRdb's version contains in-frame clones alone and is incomplete. Listed are some 19,000 clones; about 17% falls within the top ten. The sequencing sample was made of blood buffy coat. This chain joins TRBV27 and TRBJ2-3; D is undetermined. This TCR came from a woman between 18 and 70 years old with a cervical HPV16 infection that either progressed to CIN3+ or cleared (not recorded which). CDR3 residues: CASSHRWQETQYF. CDR3 DNA, as far as it was read: TGTGCCAGCTCCCATCGCTGGCAAGAGACG.